These T cell receptor beta chains were read from a single sample in a study of PD-1 blockade in classical Hodgkin lymphoma. The repertoire was sequenced with immunoSEQ multiplex PCR; TCRdb's copy has only in-frame clones and lacks some. The sample shows roughly 5,000 clones, 80% to 90% of them seen only once. The sequenced sample consisted of CD8+ T cells from blood. The source is a human donor with classical Hodgkin lymphoma. Each CDR3 is given with its conserved first and last residue. Each record gives: CDR3 protein, CDR3 DNA, V gene, CDR3 length, clone size, J gene, D gene. D genes are given only for firm matches. Expanded clones are given a class, and other clones once, few, many or no size at all.

cdr3_aa: CATSRRRDTEAFF; cdr3_nt: TGTGCCACCAGCAGAAGGAGGGACACTGAAGCTTTCTTT; v_call: TRBV15; cdr3_length: 13; clone_size: once; j_call: TRBJ1-1; d_call: -
cdr3_aa: CASSETPAPSSEAFF; cdr3_nt: TGTGCCAGCAGTGAAACCCCAGCCCCCAGCTCTGAAGCTTTCTTT; v_call: TRBV25-1; cdr3_length: 15; clone_size: -; j_call: TRBJ1-1; d_call: -
cdr3_aa: CAQQDGNEKLFF; cdr3_nt: TGTGCCCAGCAGGACGGGAATGAAAAACTGTTTTTT; v_call: TRBV30; cdr3_length: 12; clone_size: -; j_call: TRBJ1-4; d_call: -
cdr3_aa: CATQDPGQGAHEQYF; cdr3_nt: TGTGCCACCCAAGATCCTGGGCAGGGGGCCCACGAGCAGTACTTC; v_call: TRBV10-3; cdr3_length: 15; clone_size: -; j_call: TRBJ2-7; d_call: TRBD1
cdr3_aa: CASSFPLSYEQYF; cdr3_nt: TGTGCCAGCAGCTTCCCGCTCTCCTACGAGCAGTACTTC; v_call: TRBV7-9; cdr3_length: 13; clone_size: once; j_call: TRBJ2-7; d_call: -
cdr3_aa: CASSVQGALGYTF; cdr3_nt: TGTGCCAGCAGCGTCCAGGGGGCGCTTGGCTACACCTTC; v_call: TRBV11-3; cdr3_length: 13; clone_size: -; j_call: TRBJ1-2; d_call: TRBD1
cdr3_aa: CASSFWDTLTYEQYF; cdr3_nt: TGTGCCAGCAGCTTCTGGGACACCCTCACTTACGAGCAGTACTTC; v_call: TRBV5-5; cdr3_length: 15; clone_size: -; j_call: TRBJ2-7; d_call: -
cdr3_aa: CASSKPVSGREAYEQYF; cdr3_nt: TGTGCCAGCAGCAAACCTGTAAGTGGCCGGGAGGCCTACGAGCAGTACTTC; v_call: TRBV21-1; cdr3_length: 17; clone_size: once; j_call: TRBJ2-7; d_call: -
cdr3_aa: CASSFRFSGLTSYEQYF; cdr3_nt: TGTGCCAGCAGCTTTCGTTTTTCGGGACTCACCTCCTACGAGCAGTACTTC; v_call: TRBV7-8; cdr3_length: 17; clone_size: -; j_call: TRBJ2-7; d_call: -
cdr3_aa: CASSLAGRETQYF; cdr3_nt: TGTGCCAGCAGTTTAGCGGGAAGGGAGACCCAGTACTTC; v_call: TRBV6-5; cdr3_length: 13; clone_size: once; j_call: TRBJ2-5; d_call: TRBD2
cdr3_aa: CASSQTSFNEQFF; cdr3_nt: TGTGCCAGCAGCCAGACTAGTTTCAATGAGCAGTTCTTC; v_call: TRBV13; cdr3_length: 13; clone_size: -; j_call: TRBJ2-1; d_call: -
cdr3_aa: CASSSEVSGNTIYF; cdr3_nt: TGTGCCAGCAGTTCGGAGGTCTCTGGAAACACCATATATTTT; v_call: TRBV27; cdr3_length: 14; clone_size: -; j_call: TRBJ1-3; d_call: -
cdr3_aa: CASTEPGNQPQHF; cdr3_nt: TGTGCCAGCACCGAACCGGGCAATCAGCCCCAGCATTTT; v_call: TRBV2; cdr3_length: 13; clone_size: few; j_call: TRBJ1-5; d_call: -
cdr3_aa: CATSQDRAYEQYF; cdr3_nt: TGTGCCACCAGTCAGGACAGGGCCTACGAGCAGTACTTC; v_call: TRBV15; cdr3_length: 13; clone_size: -; j_call: TRBJ2-7; d_call: TRBD1
cdr3_aa: CASYVRLSGANVLTF; cdr3_nt: TGTGCCAGCTACGTGCGGCTCTCTGGGGCCAACGTCCTGACTTTC; v_call: TRBV2; cdr3_length: 15; clone_size: -; j_call: TRBJ2-6; d_call: -
cdr3_aa: CASGGRTLSGFVTEAFF; cdr3_nt: TGTGCCAGCGGTGGACGGACGCTTTCAGGGTTTGTAACTGAAGCTTTCTTT; v_call: TRBV2; cdr3_length: 17; clone_size: -; j_call: TRBJ1-1; d_call: -
cdr3_aa: CASSALGTGAKNIQYF; cdr3_nt: TGCGCCAGCAGCGCTTTGGGGACAGGGGCCAAAAACATTCAGTACTTC; v_call: TRBV4-1; cdr3_length: 16; clone_size: -; j_call: TRBJ2-4; d_call: TRBD1
cdr3_aa: CASSQDAQGKQYF; cdr3_nt: TGCGCCAGCAGCCAAGATGCACAGGGGAAGCAGTACTTC; v_call: TRBV4-1; cdr3_length: 13; clone_size: -; j_call: TRBJ2-7; d_call: TRBD1
cdr3_aa: CASSRQGAGTEAFF; cdr3_nt: TGTGCCAGTAGTCGACAGGGGGCTGGAACTGAAGCTTTCTTT; v_call: TRBV19; cdr3_length: 14; clone_size: -; j_call: TRBJ1-1; d_call: TRBD1
cdr3_aa: CASSSGGRGEQYF; cdr3_nt: TGTGCCAGCAGCTCGGGGGGCCGGGGCGAGCAGTACTTC; v_call: TRBV11-3; cdr3_length: 13; clone_size: -; j_call: TRBJ2-7; d_call: -
cdr3_aa: CASSLRASGSPNTGELFF; cdr3_nt: TGTGCCAGCAGCTTAAGGGCAAGTGGATCCCCGAACACCGGGGAGCTGTTTTTT; v_call: TRBV7-9; cdr3_length: 18; clone_size: -; j_call: TRBJ2-2; d_call: -
cdr3_aa: CASSLTSAVGETQYF; cdr3_nt: TGCGCCAGCAGCTTGACTAGCGCGGTGGGGGAGACCCAGTACTTC; v_call: TRBV5-1; cdr3_length: 15; clone_size: -; j_call: TRBJ2-5; d_call: TRBD2
cdr3_aa: CASRELTGFSYEQYF; cdr3_nt: TGTGCCAGCAGGGAATTGACAGGTTTCTCCTACGAGCAGTACTTC; v_call: TRBV2; cdr3_length: 15; clone_size: -; j_call: TRBJ2-7; d_call: -
cdr3_aa: CASSPTSLATSYNEQFF; cdr3_nt: TGTGCCAGCAGTCCAACCTCACTAGCGACCTCCTACAATGAGCAGTTCTTC; v_call: TRBV2; cdr3_length: 17; clone_size: -; j_call: TRBJ2-1; d_call: TRBD2
cdr3_aa: CATSRGWGDRGSSYGYTF; cdr3_nt: TGTGCCACCAGCAGAGGGTGGGGGGACAGGGGATCGAGCTATGGCTACACCTTC; v_call: TRBV15; cdr3_length: 18; clone_size: -; j_call: TRBJ1-2; d_call: TRBD1
cdr3_aa: CASSIHPGLPYNEQFF; cdr3_nt: TGCGCCAGCAGCATACACCCGGGACTCCCCTACAATGAGCAGTTCTTC; v_call: TRBV4-1; cdr3_length: 16; clone_size: -; j_call: TRBJ2-1; d_call: -
cdr3_aa: CASSASGTGGAYTEAFF; cdr3_nt: TGTGCCAGCAGCGCCTCCGGGACAGGGGGCGCGTACACTGAAGCTTTCTTT; v_call: TRBV9; cdr3_length: 17; clone_size: -; j_call: TRBJ1-1; d_call: TRBD1
cdr3_aa: CASSSGFHQPQHF; cdr3_nt: TGTGCCAGCAGCTCCGGGTTCCATCAGCCCCAGCATTTT; v_call: TRBV6-6; cdr3_length: 13; clone_size: -; j_call: TRBJ1-5; d_call: -
cdr3_aa: CASSLAPRSYSNQPQHF; cdr3_nt: TGTGCCAGCAGCTTAGCGCCTAGGTCTTATAGCAATCAGCCCCAGCATTTT; v_call: TRBV7-8; cdr3_length: 17; clone_size: -; j_call: TRBJ1-5; d_call: -
cdr3_aa: CASSLLKGRTEAFF; cdr3_nt: TGTGCCAGCTCACTCTTAAAGGGCCGTACTGAAGCTTTCTTT; v_call: TRBV18; cdr3_length: 14; clone_size: -; j_call: TRBJ1-1; d_call: -
cdr3_aa: CASSPSGTYEQYF; cdr3_nt: TGCGCCAGCAGTCCTAGCGGGACCTACGAGCAGTACTTC; v_call: TRBV7-8; cdr3_length: 13; clone_size: -; j_call: TRBJ2-7; d_call: TRBD2
cdr3_aa: CASSSVGNEKLFF; cdr3_nt: TGTGCCAGCAGTTCAGTGGGTAATGAAAAACTGTTTTTT; v_call: TRBV28; cdr3_length: 13; clone_size: -; j_call: TRBJ1-4; d_call: -
cdr3_aa: CASSQGLGSSTDTQYF; cdr3_nt: TGCGCCAGCAGCCAAGGGCTGGGATCCAGCACAGATACGCAGTATTTT; v_call: TRBV4-3; cdr3_length: 16; clone_size: -; j_call: TRBJ2-3; d_call: -
cdr3_aa: CASSATFTGTPSSYEQYF; cdr3_nt: TGTGCCAGCAGCGCAACCTTCACCGGGACGCCGAGCTCCTACGAGCAGTACTTC; v_call: TRBV14; cdr3_length: 18; clone_size: -; j_call: TRBJ2-7; d_call: -
cdr3_aa: CASSQRTGSTDTQYF; cdr3_nt: TGTGCCAGCAGCCAAAGGACAGGAAGCACAGATACGCAGTATTTT; v_call: TRBV7-9; cdr3_length: 15; clone_size: -; j_call: TRBJ2-3; d_call: TRBD1
cdr3_aa: CASWTERSGNTIYF; cdr3_nt: TGTGCCAGCTGGACCGAGCGCTCTGGAAACACCATATATTTT; v_call: TRBV6-5; cdr3_length: 14; clone_size: once; j_call: TRBJ1-3; d_call: -
cdr3_aa: CASSGTTERYEQYF; cdr3_nt: TGTGCCAGCAGTGGGACGACAGAGCGTTACGAGCAGTACTTC; v_call: TRBV7-9; cdr3_length: 14; clone_size: -; j_call: TRBJ2-7; d_call: -
cdr3_aa: CASGNPSSGADNEQFF; cdr3_nt: TGTGCCAGCGGCAATCCGTCCTCCGGGGCGGACAATGAGCAGTTCTTC; v_call: TRBV9; cdr3_length: 16; clone_size: -; j_call: TRBJ2-1; d_call: -
cdr3_aa: CASSPSGTGNSYEQYF; cdr3_nt: TGTGCCAGCAGCCCCAGTGGGACAGGGAATTCCTACGAGCAGTACTTC; v_call: TRBV9; cdr3_length: 16; clone_size: once; j_call: TRBJ2-7; d_call: TRBD1
cdr3_aa: CASSAPGGVQDNEQFF; cdr3_nt: TGTGCCAGCAGCGCTCCGGGGGGGGTTCAGGACAATGAGCAGTTCTTC; v_call: TRBV7-8; cdr3_length: 16; clone_size: -; j_call: TRBJ2-1; d_call: TRBD2
cdr3_aa: CASSQVLGQGVLYEQYF; cdr3_nt: TGCGCCAGCAGCCAAGTACTTGGACAGGGGGTTTTGTACGAGCAGTACTTC; v_call: TRBV4-3; cdr3_length: 17; clone_size: -; j_call: TRBJ2-7; d_call: TRBD1
cdr3_aa: CASSEADTQYF; cdr3_nt: TGTGCCAGCAGCGAGGCAGATACGCAGTATTTT; v_call: TRBV9; cdr3_length: 11; clone_size: -; j_call: TRBJ2-3; d_call: -
cdr3_aa: CASSLEYHNEQFF; cdr3_nt: TGTGCCAGCAGCTTAGAGTACCACAATGAGCAGTTCTTC; v_call: TRBV11-2; cdr3_length: 13; clone_size: -; j_call: TRBJ2-1; d_call: -
cdr3_aa: CASSFLDEQYF; cdr3_nt: TGTGCCAGCAGCTTTCTGGACGAGCAGTACTTC; v_call: TRBV5-4; cdr3_length: 11; clone_size: -; j_call: TRBJ2-7; d_call: -
cdr3_aa: CASSMGALALAGNTIYF; cdr3_nt: TGTGCCAGCAGCATGGGGGCGCTGGCCTTGGCTGGAAACACCATATATTTT; v_call: TRBV9; cdr3_length: 17; clone_size: -; j_call: TRBJ1-3; d_call: -
cdr3_aa: CASSPGQGAYEQYF; cdr3_nt: TGCGCCAGCAGCCCGGGACAGGGAGCCTACGAGCAGTACTTC; v_call: TRBV4-3; cdr3_length: 14; clone_size: -; j_call: TRBJ2-7; d_call: TRBD1
cdr3_aa: CASSQDLPNYGYTF; cdr3_nt: TGCGCCAGCAGCCAAGATCTCCCTAACTATGGCTACACCTTC; v_call: TRBV4-3; cdr3_length: 14; clone_size: -; j_call: TRBJ1-2; d_call: -
cdr3_aa: CASSPHRTGRHNEQFF; cdr3_nt: TGTGCCAGCAGCCCACACAGGACAGGGCGGCACAATGAGCAGTTCTTC; v_call: TRBV7-8; cdr3_length: 16; clone_size: -; j_call: TRBJ2-1; d_call: TRBD1
cdr3_aa: CASSFGQGASGELFF; cdr3_nt: TGTGCCAGCAGTTTCGGGCAGGGGGCATCCGGGGAGCTGTTTTTT; v_call: TRBV5-6; cdr3_length: 15; clone_size: -; j_call: TRBJ2-2; d_call: TRBD1
cdr3_aa: CASSTRNRTGTGNEKLFF; cdr3_nt: TGTGCCAGCAGCACCCGCAACCGAACCGGGACGGGGAATGAAAAACTGTTTTTT; v_call: TRBV7-9; cdr3_length: 18; clone_size: -; j_call: TRBJ1-4; d_call: -
cdr3_aa: CASSPIGLAGGEQFF; cdr3_nt: TGTGCCAGCAGCCCGATAGGACTAGCGGGAGGAGAGCAGTTCTTC; v_call: TRBV13; cdr3_length: 15; clone_size: few; j_call: TRBJ2-1; d_call: TRBD2